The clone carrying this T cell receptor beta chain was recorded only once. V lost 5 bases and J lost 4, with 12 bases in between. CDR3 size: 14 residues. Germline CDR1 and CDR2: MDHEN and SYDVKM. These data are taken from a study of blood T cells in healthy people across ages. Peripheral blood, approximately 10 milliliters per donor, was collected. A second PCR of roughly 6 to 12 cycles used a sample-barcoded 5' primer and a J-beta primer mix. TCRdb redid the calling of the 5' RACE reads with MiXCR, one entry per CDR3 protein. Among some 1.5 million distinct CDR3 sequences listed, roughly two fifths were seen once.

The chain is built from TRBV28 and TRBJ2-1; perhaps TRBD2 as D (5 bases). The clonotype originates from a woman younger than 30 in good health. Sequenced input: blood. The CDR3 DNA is TGTGCCAGCAGTGTGGGTAGCGATTACAATGAGCAGTTCTTC. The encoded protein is CASSVGSDYNEQFF.